This TCR beta chain derives from a study of CD8+ T cells in alopecia areata (dated by TCRdb to 2017 to 2018). With regard to the full study: Treated patients were enrolled in an open-label pilot trial of oral tofacitinib at 5 to 10 mg twice daily for moderate-to-severe alopecia areata. Patients stayed on tofacitinib for 6 to 18 months and then had 6 months of follow-up off drug so that delayed response and recurrence could be assessed. The SALT score, which quantifies the percentage of affected scalp surface area, was used to measure disease severity in treated patients. To study T cell clonal expansion in alopecia areata, the researchers applied high-throughput TCRbeta sequencing to both the C3H/HeJ mouse model and human patients. In humans, TCRbeta sequencing was performed on scalp tissue and on sorted CD4+ and CD8+ peripheral blood T cells from healthy controls and from patients with patchy or totalis/universalis alopecia areata. Tofacitinib-treated patients had biopsies at baseline and at 4 and 24 weeks of treatment, with a later scalp biopsy in several patients. Scalp clonality was compared among normal scalp (n=4), patchy alopecia areata scalp (n=8), and alopecia totalis/universalis scalp (n=8). RNA was extracted with the PAXgene miRNA kit for fixed scalp, the miRNeasy kit for PBMCs, and the RNeasy kit for mouse skin. immunoSEQ multiplex PCR using 35 Vbeta forward primers and 13 Jbeta reverse primers was used to amplify TCRbeta CDR3 regions. Here is what the overall study found, with its caveats: Unlike mouse skin, where gammadelta T cells dominate, normal human skin contains resident alphabeta T cells that get sequenced too, which complicates analysis of the scalp TCR repertoire. Tofacitinib significantly decreased scalp clonality and the number of expanded CD8+ clones among the top 100 scalp clones. Compared with normal scalp, lesional scalp had higher clonality and more expanded CD8+ clones, particularly in alopecia totalis/universalis, a pattern that suggests antigenic drive. Because the treated cohort was small and had just a single nonresponder, larger studies are needed to establish links between baseline CD8+ expansion and response. During tofacitinib treatment, many expanded lesional clones stuck around in both scalp and blood, and this persistence may partly explain why relapse happens after treatment is stopped. Shared TCR sequences between patients were less evident than in mice, which may be partly attributable to HLA diversity in the patient population.

Interpreted using the paper, the treatment or condition label stands for: oral pan-JAK inhibitor, 5-10 mg twice daily. From alopecia areata patients, peripheral blood was collected along with lesional scalp punch biopsies. PBMCs were separated by density centrifugation and stained for CD3, CD4 and CD8, after which CD4+ and CD8+ T cells were sorted on a FACSAria. The library was produced with the immunoSEQ multiplex PCR assay. RNA was extracted from all samples and reverse transcribed into cDNA, which served as template for TCR sequencing. First-strand cDNA was synthesized with SuperScript III using a 2:1 mix of oligo-dT and random hexamers. Amplification bias was assessed with a synthetic immune receptor repertoire, and residual bias was removed computationally. Per the source publication's procedure: Raw reads were preprocessed to remove errors, and CDR3 was defined according to IMGT conventions as the region from the conserved cysteine to phenylalanine. Clonality was calculated as 1 minus Shannon entropy normalized by log2 of the number of productive unique TCRs. Whether scalp clones were CD4 or CD8 was inferred by matching scalp TCRbeta sequences against CD4 and CD8 repertoires sorted from blood. TCRdb mirrors the immuneACCESS table, restricted to in-frame sequences. Some clones are absent from its copies; in checked studies, under half trace to an unresolved V gene, and the reason for the others is unknown. The V and J calls and clone size come from that table; D and trimming were worked out from the DNA. The sample table records 150,000 to 200,000 clones; roughly 58% of these occur just once. The top ten clonotypes cover 16% of the sample.

For this clone: What this receptor recognizes is not known. No base quality information exists; no much larger clone differs at one position.

The CDR3 runs 15 residues from the cysteine to the phenylalanine. Solely the CDR3 DNA is kept, with 45 bases framed from the first base. V ends up 3 bases short and J 2 bases short, with an unmatched junction base count of 6. Based on the germline V gene (reference sequence), the CDR1 and CDR2 sequences are SEHNR and FQNEAQ. This receptor chain uses TRBV7-9 and TRBJ2-5; 7 bases in the middle match TRBD2. The sequence derives from a human donor with alopecia areata. The source was CD4+ T cells sorted from blood, collected around week 55, from a patient treated with tofacitinib. The CDR3 region has the sequence CASSFNTGGQETQYF. The sequenced DNA is TGTGCCAGCAGCTTCAACACGGGGGGACAAGAGACCCAGTACTTC.